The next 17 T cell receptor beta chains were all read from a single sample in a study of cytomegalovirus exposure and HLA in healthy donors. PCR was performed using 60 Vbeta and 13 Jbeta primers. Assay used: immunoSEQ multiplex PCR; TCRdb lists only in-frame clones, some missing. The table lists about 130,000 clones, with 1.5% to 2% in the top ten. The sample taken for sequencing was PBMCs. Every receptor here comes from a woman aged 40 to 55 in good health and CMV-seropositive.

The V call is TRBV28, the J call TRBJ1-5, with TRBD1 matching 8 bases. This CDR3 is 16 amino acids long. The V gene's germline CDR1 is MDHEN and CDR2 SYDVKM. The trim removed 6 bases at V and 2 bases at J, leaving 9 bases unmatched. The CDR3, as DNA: TGTGCCAGCAGCTCCGGACAGGGCCAGGGCAATCAGCCCCAGCATTTT. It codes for CASSSGQGQGNQPQHF.

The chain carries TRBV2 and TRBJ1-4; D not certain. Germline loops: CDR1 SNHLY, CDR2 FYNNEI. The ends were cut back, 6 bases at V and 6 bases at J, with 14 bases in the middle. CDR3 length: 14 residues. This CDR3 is CASRFNLRDEKLFF. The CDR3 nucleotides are TGTGCCAGCAGGTTCAACCTACGAGATGAAAAACTGTTTTTT. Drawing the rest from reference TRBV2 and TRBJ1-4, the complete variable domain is EPEVTQTPSHQVTQMGQEVILRCVPISNHLYFYWYRQILGQKVEFLVSFYNNEISEKSEIFDDQFSVERPDGSNFTLKIRSTKLEDSAMYFCASRFNLRDEKLFFGSGTQLSVL.

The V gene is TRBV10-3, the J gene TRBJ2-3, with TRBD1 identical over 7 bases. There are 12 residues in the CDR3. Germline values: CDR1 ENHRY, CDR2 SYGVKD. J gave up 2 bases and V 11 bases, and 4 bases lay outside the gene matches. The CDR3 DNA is TGTGCCGTAACAGGGGCCACAGATACGCAGTATTTT. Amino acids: CAVTGATDTQYF.

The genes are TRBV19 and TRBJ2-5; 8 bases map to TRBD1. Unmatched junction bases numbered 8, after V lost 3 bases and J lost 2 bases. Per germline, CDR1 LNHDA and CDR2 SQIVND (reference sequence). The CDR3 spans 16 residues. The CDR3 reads CASSMLHGQGQETQYF. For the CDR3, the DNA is TGTGCCAGTAGTATGCTGCACGGACAGGGTCAAGAGACCCAGTACTTC.

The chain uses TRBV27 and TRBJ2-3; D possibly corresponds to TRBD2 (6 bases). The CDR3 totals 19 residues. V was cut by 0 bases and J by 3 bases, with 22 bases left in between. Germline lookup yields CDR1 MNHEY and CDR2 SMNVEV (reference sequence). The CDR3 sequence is CASSLSSFGLASLTDTQYF. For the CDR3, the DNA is TGTGCCAGCAGTTTATCGAGTTTCGGGCTAGCGAGCCTGACAGATACGCAGTATTTT.

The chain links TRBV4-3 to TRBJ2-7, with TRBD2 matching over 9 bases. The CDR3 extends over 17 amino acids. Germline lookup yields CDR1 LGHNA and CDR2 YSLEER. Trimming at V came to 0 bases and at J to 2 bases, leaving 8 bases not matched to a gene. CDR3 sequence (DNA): TGCGCCAGCAGCCAAGAATGGGCGGGAGGGCCCCCCTACGAGCAGTACTTC. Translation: CASSQEWAGGPPYEQYF.

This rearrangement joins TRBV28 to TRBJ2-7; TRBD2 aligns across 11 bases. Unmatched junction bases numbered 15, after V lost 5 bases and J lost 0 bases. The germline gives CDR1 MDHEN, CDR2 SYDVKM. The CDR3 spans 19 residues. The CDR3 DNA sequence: TGTGCCAGCAGTCCAGACAGGTGGCTAGCGGGAGGACTCTCCTACGAGCAGTACTTC. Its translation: CASSPDRWLAGGLSYEQYF.

CDR3 in amino acids: CASSSTSAPRQTQYF. The CDR3 DNA sequence: TGTGCCAGCAGCTCCACTAGCGCCCCTAGGCAGACCCAGTACTTC. V is TRBV28 and J is TRBJ2-5, with 7 bases aligning to TRBD2. The CDR3 runs to 15 residues. Trimming removed 6 bases from V and 6 bases from J; junction bases left unmatched: 13. Germline-derived CDR1 and CDR2 are MDHEN and SYDVKM.

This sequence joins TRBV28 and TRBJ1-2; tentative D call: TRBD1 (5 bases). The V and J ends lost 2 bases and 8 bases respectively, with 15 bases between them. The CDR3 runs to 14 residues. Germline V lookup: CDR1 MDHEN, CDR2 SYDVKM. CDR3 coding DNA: TGTGCCAGCAGTTTACCCAACAGGCCGTCGGGCTACACCTTC. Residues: CASSLPNRPSGYTF.

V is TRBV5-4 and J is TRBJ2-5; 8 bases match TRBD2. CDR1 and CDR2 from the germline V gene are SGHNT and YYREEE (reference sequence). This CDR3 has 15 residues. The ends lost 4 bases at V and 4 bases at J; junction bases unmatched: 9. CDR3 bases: TGTGCCAGCAGCCGGGGGGGGCACGAGGGAGAGACCCAGTACTTC. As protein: CASSRGGHEGETQYF.

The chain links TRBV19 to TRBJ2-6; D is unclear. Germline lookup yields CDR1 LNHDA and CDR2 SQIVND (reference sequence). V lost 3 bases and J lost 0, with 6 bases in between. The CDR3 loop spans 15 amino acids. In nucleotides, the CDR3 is TGTGCCAGTAGTATCCCACTCTCTGGGGCCAACGTCCTGACTTTC. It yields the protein CASSIPLSGANVLTF.

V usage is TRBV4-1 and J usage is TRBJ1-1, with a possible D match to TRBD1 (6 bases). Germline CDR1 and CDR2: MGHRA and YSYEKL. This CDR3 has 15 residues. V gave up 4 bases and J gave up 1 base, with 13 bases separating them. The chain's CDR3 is CASSRLIGGNTEAFF. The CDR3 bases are TGCGCCAGCAGCCGCCTAATAGGGGGGAACACTGAAGCTTTCTTT.

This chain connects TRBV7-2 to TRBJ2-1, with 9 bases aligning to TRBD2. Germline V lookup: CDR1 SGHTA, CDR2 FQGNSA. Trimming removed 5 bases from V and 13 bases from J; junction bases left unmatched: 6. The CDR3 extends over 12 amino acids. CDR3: CASSNVAGVQFF. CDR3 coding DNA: TGTGCCAGCAGCAACGTAGCGGGAGTACAGTTCTTC.

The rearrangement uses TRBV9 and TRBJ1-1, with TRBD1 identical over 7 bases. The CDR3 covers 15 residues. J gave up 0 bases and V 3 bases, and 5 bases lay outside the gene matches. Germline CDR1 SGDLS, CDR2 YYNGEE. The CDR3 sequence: CASSATGQMNTEAFF. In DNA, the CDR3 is TGTGCCAGCAGCGCCACGGGACAGATGAACACTGAAGCTTTCTTT.

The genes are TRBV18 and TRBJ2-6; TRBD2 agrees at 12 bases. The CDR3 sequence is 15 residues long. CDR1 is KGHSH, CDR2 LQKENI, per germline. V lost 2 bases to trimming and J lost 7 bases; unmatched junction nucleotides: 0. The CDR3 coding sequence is TGTGCCAGCTCACCAGGACTAGCGGGAGCCAACGTCCTGACTTTC. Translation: CASSPGLAGANVLTF.

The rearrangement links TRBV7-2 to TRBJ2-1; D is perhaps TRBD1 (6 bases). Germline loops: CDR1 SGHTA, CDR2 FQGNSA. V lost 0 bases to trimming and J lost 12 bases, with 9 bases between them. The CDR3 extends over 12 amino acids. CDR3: CASSLAGTLQFF. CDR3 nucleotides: TGTGCCAGCAGCTTAGCCGGGACACTGCAGTTCTTC.

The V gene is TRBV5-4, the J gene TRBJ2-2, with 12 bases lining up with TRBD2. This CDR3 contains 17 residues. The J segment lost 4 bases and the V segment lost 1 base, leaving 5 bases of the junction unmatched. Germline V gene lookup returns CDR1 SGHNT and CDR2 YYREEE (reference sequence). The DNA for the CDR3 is TGTGCCAGCAGCTTGCCTAGCGGGAGGGAAGCCACCGGGGAGCTGTTTTTT. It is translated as CASSLPSGREATGELFF.